These 17 T cell receptor beta chains were all obtained from the same sample, sequenced in a study of CD8 T cells in ankylosing spondylitis. Broader study findings: There was a TCR beta motif, made of several highly homologous variants, that appeared characteristic of ankylosing spondylitis blood.

These receptors are not linked to any known antigen. Using its own MiXCR run on the 5' RACE reads, TCRdb lists one record per CDR3 protein. The table shows some 200,000 distinct CDR3 sequences, with just under 7.5% occurring only once. Sequenced: blood, either unsorted or a sorted T cell fraction (not recorded which). Every receptor here comes from a male donor with ankylosing spondylitis.

Many counts were recorded for this clonotype. V and J are TRBV6-6 and TRBJ2-7, with D perhaps matching TRBD2 (5 bases). CDR3 length equals 12 residues. CDR1 is MNHNY and CDR2 is SVGAGI in the germline V gene (reference sequence). V lost 0 bases and J lost 7, with 7 bases in between. CDR3 amino acids: CASSYSRAEQYF. The CDR3 DNA sequence: TGTGCCAGCAGTTACTCGAGGGCGGAGCAGTACTTC.

To note about this clonotype: This could be a read error, since a much larger clone is one nucleotide away. This rearrangement joins TRBV20-1 to TRBJ2-1; TRBD2 matches 9 bases. The CDR3 runs to 14 residues. The germline gives CDR1 DFQATT, CDR2 SNEGSKA (reference sequence). The CDR3 coding sequence is TGCAGTGCTTTAGCGGGAGACGTATACAATGAGCGGTTCTTC. Amino acid sequence: CSALAGDVYNERFF.

In its sample, this clonotype was seen a few times. The chain couples TRBV3-1 to TRBJ2-5; D unresolved. The V and J ends lost 0 bases and 7 bases respectively, with 6 bases between them. Germline values: CDR1 LGHDT, CDR2 YNNKEL (reference sequence). There are 12 residues in the CDR3. The CDR3 DNA is TGTGCCAGCAGCCAAGAAACACGGACCCAGTACTTC. This sequence encodes CASSQETRTQYF.

This clonotype was picked up many times. V gene TRBV18 combines with J gene TRBJ2-1; 9 bases map to TRBD2. After removal of 2 bases from V and 4 bases from J, the junction contained 9 bases not matched to a gene. The CDR3 is made up of 17 amino acids. The germline V gene encodes CDR1 KGHSH and CDR2 LQKENI. The CDR3 loop reads CASSPDGGGALYNEQFF. CDR3 DNA: TGTGCCAGCTCACCAGACGGCGGGGGGGCTCTATACAATGAGCAGTTCTTC.

Regarding this clonotype: This may stem from a read error, because a much larger clone lies one nucleotide away. The chain combines TRBV4-2 with TRBJ2-3; unclear D gene. This CDR3 comprises 16 residues. Germline V lookup: CDR1 LGHNA, CDR2 YNFKEQ. The CDR3 sequence: CAISPQAFWGTDTQYF. The CDR3, as DNA: TGTGCCATCAGCCCCCAGGCGTTTTGGGGCACAGATACGCAGTATTTT.

This clonotype has at least ten counts. The genes are TRBV21-1 and TRBJ2-3; the table's D call of TRBD2 was not tested on the DNA. TRBV21-1 is reported as a pseudogene. CDR3 length equals 21 residues. This CDR3 is CASSKVLGTSGLPVSTDTQYF. As DNA, the CDR3 is TGTGCCAGCAGCAAAGTCCTGGGGACTAGCGGGCTCCCTGTTAGCACAGATACGCAGTATTTT.

CDR3: CASSLGLRLQQTEAFF. In DNA, the CDR3 is TGTGCCAGCAGCTTAGGACTCCGGCTGCAACAAACTGAAGCTTTCTTT. The gene calls are TRBV11-2 and TRBJ1-1, with D uncertain. Germline lookup yields CDR1 SGHAT and CDR2 FQNNGV. Trimming shortened V by 1 base and J by 5 bases, and 17 bases separated the two germline ends. The CDR3 sequence is 16 residues long.

By sample fraction, this clonotype is medium-sized. The V call is TRBV7-9, the J call TRBJ2-2; perhaps TRBD1 as D (5 bases). V was cut by 5 bases and J by 3 bases, with 10 bases left in between. This CDR3 contains 14 residues. The germline CDR1 and CDR2 sequences are SEHNR and FQNEAQ (reference sequence). This chain's CDR3 is CASSTAGYTGELFF. The CDR3 nucleotides read TGTGCCAGCAGCACCGCAGGGTACACCGGGGAGCTGTTTTTT.

This clonotype was detected once. This chain joins TRBV5-4 and TRBJ1-1; 8 bases line up with TRBD1. Germline assignment: CDR1 SGHNT and CDR2 YYREEE (reference sequence). The CDR3 covers 14 residues. The V segment lost 4 bases and the J segment 2 bases; nucleotides outside the gene matches: 4. CDR3 protein: CASSQGQVNTEAFF. The CDR3 DNA follows: TGTGCCAGCAGCCAGGGACAGGTCAACACTGAAGCTTTCTTT.

The V and J genes are TRBV11-1 and TRBJ1-1, with 9 positions matching TRBD1. Germline loops: CDR1 SGHAT, CDR2 FQDESV (reference sequence). The length of the CDR3 is 17 residues. After removal of 5 bases from V and 0 bases from J, the junction contained 10 bases not matched to a gene. The CDR3: CASSRPRDREVNTEAFF. CDR3 coding DNA: TGTGCCAGCAGCCGACCCCGGGACAGGGAAGTGAACACTGAAGCTTTCTTT.

This clonotype has at least ten counts. This rearrangement joins TRBV27 to TRBJ2-2, with 9 bases fitting TRBD1. Germline loops: CDR1 MNHEY, CDR2 SMNVEV (reference sequence). V was pared by 5 bases and J by 5 bases, with 3 bases of the junction left unmatched. CDR3 length equals 14 residues. This CDR3 is CASSPGQGTGELFF. As DNA, the CDR3 is TGTGCCAGCAGTCCGGGACAGGGTACCGGGGAGCTGTTTTTT.

This clonotype was counted many times. The rearrangement links TRBV2 to TRBJ2-7; TRBD1 aligns across 12 bases. The germline CDR1 and CDR2 sequences are SNHLY and FYNNEI. The CDR3 consists of 14 residues. The junction had 7 bases not matched to a gene; V was cut back by 9 bases and J by 4 bases. The CDR3: CASCWDRGRYEQYF. The CDR3 DNA reads TGTGCCAGTTGTTGGGACAGGGGGCGGTACGAGCAGTACTTC.

This clonotype appeared many times. The rearrangement joins TRBV20-1 to TRBJ2-7, with D hard to call. The germline V and J ends were trimmed by 6 bases and 4 bases, with 7 bases remaining between them. This CDR3 has 10 residues. Per the germline V gene, CDR1 is DFQATT and CDR2 is SNEGSKA (reference sequence). The CDR3 bases are TGCAGTGCCCAGCTTTACGAGCAGTACTTC. This translates into CSAQLYEQYF.

This clonotype showed up just a few times. CDR3 in amino acids: CASSQFVEGDTQYF. The CDR3 DNA reads as TGCGCCAGCAGCCAATTTGTGGAAGGGGATACGCAGTATTTT. The V and J genes are TRBV5-1 and TRBJ2-3, with no clear D. V was clipped by 4 bases and J by 6 bases, with 15 bases between them. This CDR3 comprises 14 residues. Germline assignment: CDR1 SGHRS and CDR2 YFSETQ.

In its sample, this clonotype was seen many times. This chain links TRBV27 with TRBJ2-7; D perhaps matches TRBD2 (5 bases). Germline CDR1 and CDR2: MNHEY and SMNVEV (reference sequence). Trimming took 7 bases from V and 6 from J, leaving 19 bases between them. The length of the CDR3 is 14 residues. Here the CDR3 DNA reads TGTGCCAGCAATCGCTCTCTGATAGGAGGCGAGCAGTACTTC. Translating it yields CASNRSLIGGEQYF.

This clonotype was recorded many times. The V and J genes are TRBV6-2 or TRBV6-3 and TRBJ2-1; D is tentatively TRBD1 or TRBD2 (5 bases each). The CDR3 loop spans 13 amino acids. Trimming took off 0 bases at V and 8 bases at J, with 8 bases between the two ends. Germline assignment: CDR1 MNHEY and CDR2 SVGEGT. The CDR3 reads CASSYSRDDEQFF. The CDR3 nucleotides are TGTGCCAGCAGTTACTCCAGGGACGATGAGCAGTTCTTC.

This clonotype was detected a few times. CDR3 region: CASSLAGRHNQPQHF. The CDR3 coding sequence is TGTGCCAGCAGTCTAGCCGGCCGGCACAATCAGCCCCAGCATTTT. The V call is TRBV7-8, the J call TRBJ1-5; D unresolved. The CDR3 spans 15 residues. V dropped 6 bases and J dropped 3 bases, with 15 bases sitting between them. Per germline, CDR1 SGHVS and CDR2 FQNEAQ.